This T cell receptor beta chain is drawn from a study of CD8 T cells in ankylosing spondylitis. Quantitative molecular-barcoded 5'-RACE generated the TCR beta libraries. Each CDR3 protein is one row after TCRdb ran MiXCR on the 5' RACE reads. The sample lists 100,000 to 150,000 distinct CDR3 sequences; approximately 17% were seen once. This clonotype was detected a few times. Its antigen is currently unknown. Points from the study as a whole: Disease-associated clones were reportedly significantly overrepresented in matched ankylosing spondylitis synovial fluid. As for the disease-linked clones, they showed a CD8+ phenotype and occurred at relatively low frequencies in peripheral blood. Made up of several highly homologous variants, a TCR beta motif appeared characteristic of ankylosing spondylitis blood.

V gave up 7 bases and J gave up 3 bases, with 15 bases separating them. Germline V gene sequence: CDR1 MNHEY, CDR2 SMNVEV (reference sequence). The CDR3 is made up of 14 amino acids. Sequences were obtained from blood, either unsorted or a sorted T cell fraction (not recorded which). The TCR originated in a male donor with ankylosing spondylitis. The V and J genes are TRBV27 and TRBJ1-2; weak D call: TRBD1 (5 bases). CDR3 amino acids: CASKAGTDHYGYTF. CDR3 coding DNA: TGTGCCAGCAAAGCAGGGACGGACCACTATGGCTACACCTTC.